The rows below give T cell receptor beta chains drawn from one sample of a study of CD8 T cells in ankylosing spondylitis. Each CDR3 protein gets one entry after TCRdb re-called the 5' RACE reads with MiXCR. The sample shows approximately 300,000 distinct CDR3 sequences, under 8.5% of them seen only once. Sequences were obtained from blood, either unsorted or a sorted T cell fraction (not recorded which). The receptors were gathered from a male donor with ankylosing spondylitis. Both conserved end residues are part of each CDR3. D genes are given only for firm matches. Expanded clones get a size class; other rows say once, few or many, or leave the size out.

j_call | clone_size | v_call | d_call | cdr3_aa | cdr3_nt
TRBJ2-1 | many | TRBV5-1 | TRBD2 | CASSPASGRANEQFF | TGCGCCAGCAGCCCGGCTAGCGGGAGGGCCAATGAGCAGTTCTTC
TRBJ2-1 | NA | TRBV29-1 | TRBD1 | CSVGARDSYNEQFF | TGCAGCGTGGGGGCCCGGGACAGCTACAATGAGCAGTTCTTC
TRBJ2-1 | many | TRBV3-1 | TRBD2 | CASSQARGRWNEQFF | TGTGCCAGCAGCCAAGCGCGCGGGAGATGGAATGAGCAGTTCTTC
TRBJ1-6 | few | TRBV12-3/TRBV12-4 | NA | CASSFGLGITPLHF | TGTGCCAGCAGTTTCGGACTGGGGATCACACCCCTCCACTTT
TRBJ2-2 | NA | TRBV6-2/TRBV6-3 | NA | CASSYPATGELFF | TGTGCCAGCAGTTACCCCGCGACCGGGGAGCTGTTTTTT
TRBJ2-2 | few | TRBV7-8 | TRBD2 | CASSPLSSGLGELFF | TGTGCCAGCAGCCCGTTGTCTAGCGGGCTCGGGGAGCTGTTTTTT
TRBJ2-5 | NA | TRBV10-1 | TRBD1 | CASSESDRTAQYF | TGCGCCAGCAGTGAGTCGGACAGGACAGCCCAGTACTTC
TRBJ2-3 | NA | TRBV2 | NA | CASSDGSWARSHTQYF | TGTGCCAGCAGTGATGGTAGTTGGGCCCGAAGCCATACGCAGTATTTT
TRBJ1-2 | NA | TRBV14 | NA | CASSQEVTLIF | TGTGCCAGCAGCCAAGAAGTCACGTTAATCTTC
TRBJ2-3 | few | TRBV11-2 | NA | CASSPWGDASTDTQYF | TGTGCCAGCAGCCCGTGGGGGGACGCTAGCACAGATACGCAGTATTTT
TRBJ2-5 | NA | TRBV11-2 | NA | CASSLGVRGSVFTAETQYF | TGTGCCAGCAGCTTAGGGGTGAGGGGGTCTGTCTTCACGGCGGAGACCCAGTACTTC
TRBJ2-1 | NA | TRBV11-2 | TRBD2 | CASSHRDYLYNEQFF | TGTGCCAGCAGCCATAGGGACTATCTTTACAATGAGCAGTTCTTC
TRBJ2-1 | few | TRBV5-1 | TRBD2 | CASSFTAGGPGSEQFF | TGCGCCAGCAGCTTTACAGCGGGAGGGCCCGGAAGTGAGCAGTTCTTC
TRBJ2-7 | NA | TRBV5-1 | TRBD2 | CASSPSSGPYEQYF | TGCGCCAGCAGCCCATCTAGCGGACCCTACGAGCAGTACTTC
TRBJ2-2 | NA | TRBV9 | TRBD1 | CASSVTGIRDTGELFF | TGTGCCAGCAGCGTGACAGGGATTCGGGACACCGGGGAGCTGTTTTTT
TRBJ2-2 | few | TRBV9 | NA | CASSVGGLTYPGELFF | TGTGCCAGCAGCGTAGGGGGGCTGACCTACCCCGGGGAGCTGTTTTTT
TRBJ1-1 | NA | TRBV29-1 | TRBD1 | CSVEGQGANTEAFF | TGCAGCGTCGAGGGACAGGGGGCGAACACTGAAGCTTTCTTT
TRBJ2-5 | many | TRBV20-1 | TRBD1 | CSAQGQVWGQETQYF | TGCAGTGCCCAAGGACAGGTTTGGGGACAAGAGACCCAGTACTTC
TRBJ1-2 | few | TRBV9 | NA | CASSRDLTPATNYGYTF | TGTGCCAGCAGCCGTGACCTAACCCCAGCTACTAACTATGGCTACACCTTC
TRBJ2-5 | NA | TRBV20-1 | NA | CSAFVPMRGQETQYF | TGCAGTGCCTTCGTTCCAATGAGGGGCCAAGAGACCCAGTACTTC
TRBJ2-5 | few | TRBV28 | NA | CASSLLVGAQYF | TGTGCCAGCAGTTTATTAGTAGGGGCCCAGTACTTC
TRBJ2-7 | many | TRBV29-1 | TRBD1 | CSVEEFPGGEQYF | TGCAGCGTTGAAGAATTCCCAGGGGGCGAGCAGTACTTC